This entry describes one T cell receptor beta chain. Here immunoSEQ multiplex PCR was the method, and the copy in TCRdb shows in-frame clones only, minus some. The repertoire holds 210,000 or so clones, about four fifths seen once, with 10% in the top ten. The data are from a study of blood T cell repertoires in COVID-19. V was shortened by 1 base and J by 2 bases, with 15 bases between the two germline ends. This CDR3 has 16 residues. The germline CDR1 and CDR2 sequences are LGHDT and YNNKEL (reference sequence). The chain uses TRBV3-1 (or the pseudogene TRBV3-2) and TRBJ2-7; D possibly corresponds to TRBD2 (7 bases). Sample: peripheral blood. This receptor was obtained from a woman aged 80 or over with acute or convalescent COVID-19. The CDR3 is CASSQGLSGGAYEQYF. As DNA, the CDR3 is TGTGCCAGCAGCCAAGGTTTGTCGGGGGGCGCCTACGAGCAGTACTTC.